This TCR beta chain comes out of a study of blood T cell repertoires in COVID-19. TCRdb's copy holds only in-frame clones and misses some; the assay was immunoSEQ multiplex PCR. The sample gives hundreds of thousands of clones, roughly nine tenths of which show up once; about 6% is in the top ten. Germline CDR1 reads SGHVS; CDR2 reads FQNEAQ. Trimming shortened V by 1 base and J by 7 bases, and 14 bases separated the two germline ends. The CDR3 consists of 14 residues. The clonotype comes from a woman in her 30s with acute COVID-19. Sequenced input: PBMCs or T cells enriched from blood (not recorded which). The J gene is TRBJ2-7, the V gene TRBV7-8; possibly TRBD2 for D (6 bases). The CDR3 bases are TGTGCCAGCAGCTTAGAAGACCCGGGACTGGAGCAGTACTTC. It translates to CASSLEDPGLEQYF.